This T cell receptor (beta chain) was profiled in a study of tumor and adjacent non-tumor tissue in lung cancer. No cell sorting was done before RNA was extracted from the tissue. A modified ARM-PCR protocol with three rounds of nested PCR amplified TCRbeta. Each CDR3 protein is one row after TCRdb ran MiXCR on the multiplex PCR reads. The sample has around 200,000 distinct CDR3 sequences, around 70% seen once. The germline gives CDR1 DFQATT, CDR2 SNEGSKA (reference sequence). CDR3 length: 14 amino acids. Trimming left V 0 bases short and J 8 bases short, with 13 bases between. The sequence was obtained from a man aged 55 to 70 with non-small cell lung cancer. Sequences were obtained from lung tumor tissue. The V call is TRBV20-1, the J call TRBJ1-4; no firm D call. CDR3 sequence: CSARDSEGREKLFF. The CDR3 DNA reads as TGCAGTGCTAGAGATTCGGAGGGTCGGGAAAAACTGTTTTTT.